The 9 T cell receptor beta chains listed next were all sequenced from one sample in a study of T cells in women clearing cervical HPV infection. The protocol was immunoSEQ multiplex PCR, while the TCRdb copy is restricted to in-frame clones and leaves out a portion. Its table lists some 37,000 clones. The sequenced sample was blood buffy coat. These receptors all come from a woman between 18 and 69 years old with a cervical HPV16 infection that either progressed to CIN3+ or cleared (not recorded which).

On this clone: The read finishes 3 residues shy of the CDR3 end, and the germline J gene is used to complete it. The J gene is TRBJ1-2, the V gene TRBV29-1; 9 bases align to TRBD1. The CDR3 runs to 13 residues. The V and J ends lost 5 bases and 6 bases, in that order; junction bases with no gene match: 7. In germline, CDR1 is SQVTM, CDR2 ANQGSEA. The CDR3 DNA, read in part, is TGCAGCGTTAGGGAACAGGGGGCCGATGGC. The encoded protein is CSVREQGADG. The whole CDR3 sequence is CSVREQGADGYTF.

About this clone: The read falls 3 residues short of the CDR3 end, and the missing part is taken from the germline J gene. V usage is TRBV6-1 and J usage is TRBJ1-1; 7 nucleotides line up with TRBD1. Germline trimming cut 2 bases from V and 6 bases from J; bases unmatched to any gene: 9. The germline V gene has CDR1 MNHNS and CDR2 SASEGT. This CDR3 spans 15 amino acids. The CDR3 protein is CASSEMGQYGAEAFF. The covered CDR3 bases are TGTGCCAGCAGTGAAATGGGACAGTACGGCGCTGAA.

Details on this clone: The CDR3 goes on 3 residues after the read ends, and that part is filled in from the germline J gene. V and J are TRBV6-2 or TRBV6-3 and TRBJ2-5; 7 positions match TRBD1. The V gene end was trimmed by 6 bases and the J gene end by 5 bases; junction bases not matched to a gene: 12. Germline CDR1 and CDR2: MNHEY and SVGEGT. This CDR3 comprises 15 residues. CDR3 bases read: TGTGCCAGCAGGTCCGGGACAGAGACTTCCGAGACC. It specifies CASRSGTETSET. The CDR3 as a whole reads CASRSGTETSETQYF.

With respect to this clone: The read halts 3 residues ahead of the CDR3 end, with the missing end drawn from the germline J gene. This chain uses TRBV15 with TRBJ2-7, with TRBD2 matching 9 bases. CDR3 size: 14 residues. In germline, CDR1 is LNHNV, CDR2 YYDKDF (reference sequence). After removal of 5 bases from V and 4 bases from J, the junction contained 6 bases not matched to a gene. This chain's CDR3 is CATSRASGKYEQYF. The covered CDR3 bases are TGTGCCACCAGCCGCGCTAGCGGGAAATACGAG.

Remarks on this clone: The CDR3 is cut off 3 residues early in the read; its end comes from the germline J gene. The V and J genes are TRBV20-1 and TRBJ2-7; D ambiguous. Germline CDR1 and CDR2: DFQATT and SNEGSKA (reference sequence). Trimming took off 0 bases at V and 3 bases at J, with 24 bases between the two ends. The CDR3 has 18 amino acids. The CDR3 loop is CSARDDSLTQGTNYEQYF. Incomplete CDR3 DNA: TGCAGTGCTAGAGATGATAGCCTTACCCAAGGAACCAACTACGAG.

CDR3 sequence reads: CASSPGPPKGHYEQFF. Incomplete CDR3 DNA: TGTGCCAGCAGCCCAGGTCCCCCGAAGGGCCATTATGAG. The genes are TRBV7-3 and TRBJ2-1, with unresolved D. The read ends 3 residues before the CDR3 terminus; that terminus is restored from the germline J gene. V was clipped by 5 bases and J by 8 bases, with 22 bases between them. CDR3 length equals 16 residues. Germline V gene lookup returns CDR1 SGHTA and CDR2 FQGTGA. Based on the CDR3 plus reference TRBV7-3 and TRBJ2-1, the full variable domain is GAGVSQTPSNKVTEKGKYVELRCDPISGHTALYWYRQSLGQGPEFLIYFQGTGAADDSGLPNDRFFAVRPEGSVSTLKIQRTERGDSAVYLCASSPGPPKGHYEQFFGPGTRLTVL.

For this clone: The read halts 3 residues ahead of the CDR3 end, with the missing end drawn from the germline J gene. The V call is TRBV7-9, the J call TRBJ1-1, with D possibly TRBD1 on 5 matching bases. The CDR3 sequence is 13 residues long. The germline gives CDR1 SEHNR, CDR2 FQNEAQ (reference sequence). The V end was cut by 2 bases, the J end by 3 bases, with 7 bases between. The covered CDR3 bases are TGTGCCAGCAGCTTAACACAGGACACTGAA. Translating gives CASSLTQDTE. The whole CDR3 protein reads CASSLTQDTEAFF.

About this clone: The DNA ends 3 residues before the CDR3 does, and the rest of the CDR3 is filled in from the germline J gene. The genes are TRBV6-2 or TRBV6-3 and TRBJ2-5; D unresolved. The V end was cut by 6 bases, the J end by 2 bases, with 10 bases between. CDR1 is MNHEY and CDR2 is SVGEGT in the germline V gene. This CDR3 contains 13 residues. The covered CDR3 bases are TGTGCCAGCAGGCTCCGGGTGCAAGAGACC. This codes for CASRLRVQET. The whole CDR3 protein reads CASRLRVQETQYF.

Points on this clone: The read stops 3 residues short of the end of the CDR3; the missing end is completed from the germline J gene. The chain uses TRBV10-3 and TRBJ1-1; 8 bases map to TRBD1. J gave up 1 base and V 4 bases, and 5 bases lay outside the gene matches. Germline values: CDR1 ENHRY, CDR2 SYGVKD. The CDR3 has 15 residues. The CDR3 protein is CAISAGQGGNTEAFF. Incomplete CDR3 DNA: TGTGCCATCAGTGCCGGACAGGGTGGGAACACTGAA.